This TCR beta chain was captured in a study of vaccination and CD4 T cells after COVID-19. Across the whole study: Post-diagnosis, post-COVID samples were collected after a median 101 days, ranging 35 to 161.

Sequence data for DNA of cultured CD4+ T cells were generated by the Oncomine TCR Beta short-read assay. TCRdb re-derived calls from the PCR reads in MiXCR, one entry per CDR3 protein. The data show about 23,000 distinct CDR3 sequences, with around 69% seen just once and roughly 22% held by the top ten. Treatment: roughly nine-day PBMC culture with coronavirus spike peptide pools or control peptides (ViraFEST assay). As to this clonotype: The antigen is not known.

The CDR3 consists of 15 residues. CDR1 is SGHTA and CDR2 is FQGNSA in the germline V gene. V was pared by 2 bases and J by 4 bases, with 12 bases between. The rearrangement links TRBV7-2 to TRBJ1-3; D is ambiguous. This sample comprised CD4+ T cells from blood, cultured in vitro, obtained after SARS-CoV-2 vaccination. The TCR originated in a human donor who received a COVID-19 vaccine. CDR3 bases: TGTGCCAGCAGCTTATCAGCCAGGCTCGGAAACACCATATATTTT. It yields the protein CASSLSARLGNTIYF.